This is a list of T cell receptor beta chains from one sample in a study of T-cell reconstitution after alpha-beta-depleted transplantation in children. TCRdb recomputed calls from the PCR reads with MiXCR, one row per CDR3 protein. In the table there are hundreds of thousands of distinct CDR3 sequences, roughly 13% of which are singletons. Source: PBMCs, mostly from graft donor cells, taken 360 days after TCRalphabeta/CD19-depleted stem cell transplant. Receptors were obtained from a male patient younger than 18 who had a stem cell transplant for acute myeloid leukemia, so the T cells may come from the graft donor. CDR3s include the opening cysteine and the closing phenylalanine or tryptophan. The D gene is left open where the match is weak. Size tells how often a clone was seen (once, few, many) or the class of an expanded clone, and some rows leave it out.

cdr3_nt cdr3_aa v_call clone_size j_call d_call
TGCGCCAGCAGCCGGGACGGCCCTAGCACAGATACGCAGTATTTT CASSRDGPSTDTQYF TRBV5-1 many TRBJ2-3 .
TGTGCCAGCAGCGTCACTAGCGGGGCTAGATCCTACGAGCAGTACTTC CASSVTSGARSYEQYF TRBV9 . TRBJ2-7 TRBD2
TGTGCCAGCAGCTTACTGGTAGGCTGGAGCACAGATACGCAGTATTTT CASSLLVGWSTDTQYF TRBV7-2 . TRBJ2-3 .
TGTGCCAGCAGCCTTTACAGCGTGGGCACAGATACGCAGTATTTT CASSLYSVGTDTQYF TRBV5-5 . TRBJ2-3 .
TGTGCCAGCAGTGGACCACAGGGGGCGGTTGAGCAGTTCTTC CASSGPQGAVEQFF TRBV28 . TRBJ2-1 TRBD1
TGCAGCGTGAACAGGGGGCGGGAGACCCAGTACTTC CSVNRGRETQYF TRBV29-1 many TRBJ2-5 TRBD1
TGTGCCAGCAGCCACCTGGGGGAAGGTGACTACGAGCAGTACTTC CASSHLGEGDYEQYF TRBV6-2/TRBV6-3 few TRBJ2-7 .
TGTGCCAGCAGCCGACAGGGTAGGACAGATACGCAGTATTTT CASSRQGRTDTQYF TRBV28 many TRBJ2-3 TRBD1
TGTGCCAGCAGTTCCCCGGGACTAGCTGTAAACTCCTACGAGCAGTACTTC CASSSPGLAVNSYEQYF TRBV28 many TRBJ2-7 TRBD2
TGTGCCAGCAGCGCCGGAGGGAGCTCCTACGAGCAGTACTTC CASSAGGSSYEQYF TRBV9 . TRBJ2-7 .
TGCAGTGCTAGAGATCGGCGGCTGGATACGCAGTATTTT CSARDRRLDTQYF TRBV20-1 few TRBJ2-3 .
TGTGCCAGCAGTTCCCCCCTGGGACAGGGAAGGGACTCTGGGGCCAACGTCCTGACTTTC CASSSPLGQGRDSGANVLTF TRBV12-3/TRBV12-4 . TRBJ2-6 TRBD1
TGTGCCATCAGTAGAGTCAAGACAGTCAGTACCGGATGGAGGGCCTACAATGAGCAGTTCTTC CAISRVKTVSTGWRAYNEQFF TRBV10-3 many TRBJ2-1 .
TGTGCCAGCAGCCAAGGACAGGTTGAGTATGAAAACATTCAGTACTTC CASSQGQVEYENIQYF TRBV12-3/TRBV12-4 . TRBJ2-4 TRBD1
TGCGCCAGCAGCTTGGCAGCGGGGTCTCATATCTTC CASSLAAGSHIF TRBV5-1 many TRBJ2-1 TRBD2
TGCAGTGCTAGAGATCGCTTAGCGGTCAGGGCCCGCGACTCCTATAATTCACCCCTCCACTTT CSARDRLAVRARDSYNSPLHF TRBV20-1 few TRBJ1-6 .
TGTGCCTGCCAGACAGGGGGTCTCAACGAGCAGTACTTC CACQTGGLNEQYF TRBV30 . TRBJ2-7 TRBD1
TGCAGCGTTGTACGCTTGCTACTACAGGGGAGAACTGAAGCTTTCTTT CSVVRLLLQGRTEAFF TRBV29-1 few TRBJ1-1 TRBD1
TGTGCCAGCTCGGACGGCGAGTACGAGCAGTACTTC CASSDGEYEQYF TRBV18 . TRBJ2-7 .
TGTGCCAGCAGTTTAACAGGGGAAATGAAGGGCTACACCTTC CASSLTGEMKGYTF TRBV28 few TRBJ1-2 TRBD1
TGCAGCGTTTGGGACAGGGCAGCTTTCTTT CSVWDRAAFF TRBV29-1 few TRBJ1-1 TRBD1
TGCAGTGCTAGAGCGGAGTTAGACAGGGTTAATCAGCCCCAGCATTTT CSARAELDRVNQPQHF TRBV20-1 few TRBJ1-5 TRBD1